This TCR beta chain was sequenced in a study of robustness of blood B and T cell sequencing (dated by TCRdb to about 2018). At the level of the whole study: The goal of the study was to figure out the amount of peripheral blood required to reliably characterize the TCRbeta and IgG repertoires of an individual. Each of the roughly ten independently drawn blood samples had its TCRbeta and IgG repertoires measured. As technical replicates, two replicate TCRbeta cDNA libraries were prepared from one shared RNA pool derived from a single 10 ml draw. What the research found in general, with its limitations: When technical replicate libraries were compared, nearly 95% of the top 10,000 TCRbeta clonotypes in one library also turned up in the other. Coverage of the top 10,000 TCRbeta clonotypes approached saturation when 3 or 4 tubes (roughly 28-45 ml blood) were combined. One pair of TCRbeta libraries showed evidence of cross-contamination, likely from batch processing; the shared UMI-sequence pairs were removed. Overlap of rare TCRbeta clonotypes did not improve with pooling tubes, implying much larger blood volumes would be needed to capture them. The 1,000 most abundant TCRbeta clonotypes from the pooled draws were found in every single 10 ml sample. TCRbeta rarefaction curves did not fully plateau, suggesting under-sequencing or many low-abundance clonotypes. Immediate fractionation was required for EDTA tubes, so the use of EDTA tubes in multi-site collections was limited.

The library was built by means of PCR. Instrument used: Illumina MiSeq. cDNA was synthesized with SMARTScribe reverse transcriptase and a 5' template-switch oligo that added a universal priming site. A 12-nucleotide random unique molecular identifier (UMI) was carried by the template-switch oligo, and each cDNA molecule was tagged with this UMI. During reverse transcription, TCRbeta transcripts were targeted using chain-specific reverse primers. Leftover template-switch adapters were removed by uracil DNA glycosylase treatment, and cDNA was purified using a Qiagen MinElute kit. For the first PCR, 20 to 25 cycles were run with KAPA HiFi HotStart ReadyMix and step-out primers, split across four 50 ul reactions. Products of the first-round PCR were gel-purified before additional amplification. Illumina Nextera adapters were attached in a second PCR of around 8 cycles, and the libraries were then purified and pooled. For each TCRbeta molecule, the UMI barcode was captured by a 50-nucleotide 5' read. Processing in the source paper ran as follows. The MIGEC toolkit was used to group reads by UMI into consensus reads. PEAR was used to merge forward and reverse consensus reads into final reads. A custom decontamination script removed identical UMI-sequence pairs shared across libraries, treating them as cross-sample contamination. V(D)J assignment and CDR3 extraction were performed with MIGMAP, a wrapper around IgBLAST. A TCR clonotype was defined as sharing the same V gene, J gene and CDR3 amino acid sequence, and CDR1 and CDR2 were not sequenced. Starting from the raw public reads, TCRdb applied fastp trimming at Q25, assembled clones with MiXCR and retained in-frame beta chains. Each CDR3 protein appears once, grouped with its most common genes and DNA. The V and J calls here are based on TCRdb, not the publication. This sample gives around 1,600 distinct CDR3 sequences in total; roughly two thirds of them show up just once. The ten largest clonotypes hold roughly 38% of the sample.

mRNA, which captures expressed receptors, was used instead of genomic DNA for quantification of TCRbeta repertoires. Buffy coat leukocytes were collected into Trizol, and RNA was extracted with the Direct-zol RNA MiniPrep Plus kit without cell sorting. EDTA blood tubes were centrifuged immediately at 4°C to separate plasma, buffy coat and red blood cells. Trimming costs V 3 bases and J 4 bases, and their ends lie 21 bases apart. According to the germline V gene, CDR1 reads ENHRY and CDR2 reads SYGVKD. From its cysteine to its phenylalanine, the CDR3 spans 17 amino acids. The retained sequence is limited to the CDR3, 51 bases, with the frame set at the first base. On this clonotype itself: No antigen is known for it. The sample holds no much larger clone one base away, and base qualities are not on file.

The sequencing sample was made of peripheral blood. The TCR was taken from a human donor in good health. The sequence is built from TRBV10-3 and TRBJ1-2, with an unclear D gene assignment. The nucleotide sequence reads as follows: TGTGCCATCAGTGACTCCCGTCAAGCGACAACTAGCTATGGCTACACCTTC. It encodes CAISDSRQATTSYGYTF.